The 20 T cell receptor beta chains below come from one sample, sequenced in a study of T cells after yellow fever vaccination (dated by TCRdb to between 2018 and 2020). Libraries came from 5' RACE. These reads were obtained on an Illumina HiSeq 2500. The raw public data were reprocessed by TCRdb itself: fastp quality trimming at Q25, MiXCR clonotype calling, in-frame beta chains only. Every entry covers one CDR3 protein and lists the most common genes and DNA from its rows. The table for this sample lists tens of thousands of distinct CDR3 sequences; 7.5% to 8% of them were counted only once. Jointly, the top ten make up roughly two fifths of the sample. This specimen's treatment or condition label, per the study, means: live attenuated yellow fever vaccine strain. The sequences come from CD8+ T cells sorted from PBMCs, collected on the day of the yellow fever booster vaccination. These receptors were collected from a man between 25 and 39 years old who received the YFV17D yellow fever vaccine.

The chain joins TRBV7-8 to TRBJ2-3; D might be TRBD1 (5 bases). V lost 0 bases and J 2 bases, leaving 12 bases between the germline ends. Germline V CDR1 and CDR2: SGHVS, FQNEAQ. This CDR3 is built from 16 residues. The DNA for the CDR3 is TGTGCCAGCAGCTTAGCAAGGGGATTTCCCACAGATACGCAGTATTTT. This gives the protein CASSLARGFPTDTQYF.

The chain joins TRBV28 to TRBJ1-1; perhaps TRBD1 as D (5 bases). The CDR3 runs 14 residues. Between the trimmed V and J ends, which lost 6 bases and 1 base, there was a span of 12 bases. Germline-derived CDR1 and CDR2 are MDHEN and SYDVKM. Here the CDR3 DNA reads TGTGCCAGCAGCTTAGGACAAGAGAACACTGAAGCTTTCTTT. It yields the protein CASSLGQENTEAFF. The full variable domain, in which reference TRBV28 and TRBJ1-1 provide the parts outside the CDR3, is DVKVTQSSRYLVKRTGEKVFLECVQDMDHENMFWYRQDPGLGLRLIYFSYDVKMKEKGDIPEGYSVSREKKERFSLILESASTNQTSMYLCASSLGQENTEAFFGQGTRLTVV.

This clonotype was counted at least ten times. The chain recombines TRBV28 with TRBJ2-7; 7 bases line up with TRBD1. Germline V lookup: CDR1 MDHEN, CDR2 SYDVKM. The CDR3 has 15 amino acids. J was trimmed by 1 base and V by 6 bases; bases with no gene match: 9. Here the CDR3 reads CASRVDRASSYEQYF. DNA of the CDR3: TGTGCCAGCAGGGTAGACAGGGCCAGTTCCTACGAGCAGTACTTC.

This clonotype turned up a few times. The genes are TRBV29-1 and TRBJ1-2; D unresolved. Germline lookup yields CDR1 SQVTM and CDR2 ANQGSEA. This CDR3 contains 14 residues. V lost 3 bases to trimming and J lost 7 bases, with 18 bases between them. The CDR3 bases are TGCAGCGTTGATAGGTCCCCCCTGGGTGGTGGCTACACCTTC. Protein: CSVDRSPLGGGYTF.

This chain's CDR3 is CASSGGTSGTLYGEQFF. The CDR3 coding sequence is TGCGCCAGCAGCGGCGGGACTAGCGGGACGTTATACGGTGAGCAGTTCTTC. The chain combines TRBV5-1 with TRBJ2-1; 13 nucleotides line up with TRBD2. Per the germline V gene, CDR1 is SGHRS and CDR2 is YFSETQ. The CDR3 is 17 residues long. The junction had 13 bases not matched to a gene; V was cut back by 4 bases and J by 9 bases.

In this sample, this clonotype turned up many times. The V gene is TRBV27, the J gene TRBJ2-1; TRBD2 matches 13 bases. Germline CDR1 reads MNHEY; CDR2 reads SMNVEV (reference sequence). The J segment lost 7 bases and the V segment lost 2 bases, leaving 2 bases of the junction unmatched. CDR3 size: 15 residues. The CDR3 protein is CASSLPGLAGNEQFF. In nucleotides, the CDR3 is TGTGCCAGCAGTTTACCGGGACTAGCGGGGAATGAGCAGTTCTTC.

This clonotype was counted only a few times. The J gene is TRBJ2-3, the V gene TRBV28; the D gene is possibly TRBD2 (5 bases). This CDR3 spans 10 amino acids. V lost 8 bases and J lost 6, with 6 bases in between. The germline V gene encodes CDR1 MDHEN and CDR2 SYDVKM. The CDR3 nucleotides read TGTGCCAGCTTAGCGGATACGCAGTATTTT. It specifies CASLADTQYF. Combining the CDR3 with reference TRBV28 and TRBJ2-3 gives the whole variable domain DVKVTQSSRYLVKRTGEKVFLECVQDMDHENMFWYRQDPGLGLRLIYFSYDVKMKEKGDIPEGYSVSREKKERFSLILESASTNQTSMYLCASLADTQYFGPGTRLTVL.

The CDR3 reads CASSSTGVGTAQETQYF. The CDR3, as DNA: TGTGCCAGCAGCTCGACGGGAGTGGGGACAGCTCAAGAGACCCAGTACTTC. The chain combines TRBV5-4 with TRBJ2-5; D may be TRBD1 (7 bases). V lost 3 bases to trimming and J lost 2 bases, with 20 bases between them. Germline V gene sequence: CDR1 SGHNT, CDR2 YYREEE (reference sequence). The CDR3 is 17 amino acids.

The rearrangement uses TRBV4-2 and TRBJ2-7; a possible D gene is TRBD2 (6 bases). The CDR3 covers 16 residues. Germline V CDR1 and CDR2: LGHNA, YNFKEQ. The V end lost 0 bases, the J end lost 2 bases, and 14 bases lay between the germline ends. The CDR3: CASSQEGGAMTYEQYF. The DNA of the CDR3 is TGTGCCAGCAGCCAAGAAGGAGGGGCTATGACCTACGAGCAGTACTTC.

This clonotype has a handful of counts. The chain is built from TRBV29-1 and TRBJ2-7; the match to TRBD1 covers 7 bases. There are 12 residues in the CDR3. Per germline, CDR1 SQVTM and CDR2 ANQGSEA. The ends lost 4 bases at V and 4 bases at J; junction bases unmatched: 4. The CDR3 sequence: CSVAEQGYEQYF. The CDR3 DNA sequence: TGCAGCGTTGCAGAACAGGGGTACGAGCAGTACTTC.

This clonotype occurred a few times. V gene TRBV27 combines with J gene TRBJ2-3; a weak D match, TRBD2 (5 bases). Germline CDR1 and CDR2: MNHEY and SMNVEV (reference sequence). The CDR3 runs 17 residues. Trimming stripped 4 bases from V and 0 bases from J, with 17 bases between. The CDR3 DNA reads TGTGCCAGCAGTTCGCTGATCAGAAGGACTAGCACAGATACGCAGTATTTT. Amino acids: CASSSLIRRTSTDTQYF.

This clonotype occurred many times. The chain employs TRBV20-1 and TRBJ2-1; weak D call: TRBD2 (5 bases). Germline V gene sequence: CDR1 DFQATT, CDR2 SNEGSKA (reference sequence). V lost 6 bases and J lost 0, with 15 bases in between. The CDR3 is 15 amino acids. In DNA, the CDR3 is TGCAGTGCGTCTAGCTCCCAGAGCTCCTACAATGAGCAGTTCTTC. Protein sequence: CSASSSQSSYNEQFF.

The rearrangement joins TRBV7-6 to TRBJ2-3; D could derive from TRBD1 or TRBD2 (6 bases each). The CDR3 has 15 amino acids. V dropped 5 bases and J dropped 5 bases, with 17 bases sitting between them. Germline V lookup: CDR1 SGHVS, CDR2 FNYEAQ. The chain's CDR3 is CASSLSVGGGDTQYF. The DNA for the CDR3 is TGTGCCAGCAGCCTCTCGGTTGGAGGGGGAGATACGCAGTATTTT.

This clonotype turned up a few times. The V call is TRBV7-6, the J call TRBJ2-7; 7 positions agree with TRBD1. V shed 6 bases and J 6 bases; nucleotides not matched to a gene: 5. Germline assignment: CDR1 SGHVS and CDR2 FNYEAQ. This CDR3 has 12 amino acids. CDR3 amino acids: CASSLGTAEQYF. CDR3 nucleotide sequence: TGTGCCAGCAGTCTGGGGACAGCCGAGCAGTACTTC.

J is TRBJ2-5 and V is TRBV6-1; D ambiguous. CDR3 length equals 15 residues. Between the trimmed V and J ends, which lost 5 bases and 2 bases, there was a span of 15 bases. CDR1 is MNHNS and CDR2 is SASEGT in the germline V gene. This CDR3 is CASSRVWGAQETQYF. The CDR3 DNA is TGTGCCAGCAGTAGAGTATGGGGTGCTCAAGAGACCCAGTACTTC.

Worth noting for this clonotype: With a much larger clone just one base away, this may be a read error. V usage is TRBV2 and J usage is TRBJ2-2; possible D gene TRBD2, 5 bases. Trimming cost V 8 bases and J 4 bases, with 17 bases left between them. CDR3 length: 15 residues. CDR1 is SNHLY and CDR2 is FYNNEI in the germline V gene. The CDR3 loop is CASALARGSTGELFF. The CDR3 DNA reads as TGTGCCAGCGCATTAGCGAGAGGGAGCACCGGGGAGCTGTTTTTT.

The chain has TRBV7-9 and TRBJ1-1; 8 nucleotides agree with TRBD1. The CDR3 spans 16 residues. Germline lookup yields CDR1 SEHNR and CDR2 FQNEAQ (reference sequence). The V and J ends lost 1 base and 6 bases, in that order; junction bases with no gene match: 10. The CDR3 loop reads CASSLGGTGLSAEAFF. DNA of the CDR3: TGTGCCAGCAGCTTAGGGGGGACAGGATTAAGTGCTGAAGCTTTCTTT.

This clonotype was seen repeatedly, ten times or more. DNA for the CDR3: TGTGCCAGCAGTGGGATCCGGGGGGGCACAGATACGCAGTATTTT. The encoded protein is CASSGIRGGTDTQYF. J is TRBJ2-3 and V is TRBV7-9; 7 bases are shared with TRBD2. The CDR3 totals 15 residues. V shed 6 bases and J 1 base; nucleotides not matched to a gene: 7. The germline CDR1 and CDR2 sequences are SEHNR and FQNEAQ (reference sequence).

This clonotype has at least ten counts. The chain recombines TRBV24-1 with TRBJ2-1, with D maybe TRBD1 (6 bases). The V end lost 7 bases, the J end lost 9 bases, and 15 bases lay between the germline ends. CDR1 is KGHDR, CDR2 SFDVKD, per germline. This CDR3 has 13 residues. CDR3 residues: CATRGVGAGEQFF. The CDR3 DNA is TGTGCCACCAGGGGGGTGGGGGCTGGTGAGCAGTTCTTC.

This clonotype has a count of ten or more. V and J are TRBV29-1 and TRBJ2-1; D may be TRBD1 (6 bases). Trimming pared 3 bases from V and 4 bases from J, leaving 19 bases between. The CDR3 has 16 amino acids. Germline V gene sequence: CDR1 SQVTM, CDR2 ANQGSEA. The CDR3: CSVEGHPMTPYNEQFF. DNA for the CDR3: TGCAGCGTTGAGGGACACCCCATGACGCCGTACAATGAGCAGTTCTTC.